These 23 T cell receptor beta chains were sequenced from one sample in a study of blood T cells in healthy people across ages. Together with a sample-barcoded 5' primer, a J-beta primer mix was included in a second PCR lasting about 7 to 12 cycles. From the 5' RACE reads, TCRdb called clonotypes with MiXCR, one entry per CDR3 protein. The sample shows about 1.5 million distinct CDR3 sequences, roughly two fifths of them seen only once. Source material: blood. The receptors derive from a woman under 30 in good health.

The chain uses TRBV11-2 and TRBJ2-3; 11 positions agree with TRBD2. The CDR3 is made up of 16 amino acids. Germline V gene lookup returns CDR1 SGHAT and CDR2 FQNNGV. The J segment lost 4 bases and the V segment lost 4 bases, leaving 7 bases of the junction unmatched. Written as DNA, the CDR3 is TGTGCCAGCAGCTCCCTAGCGGGGGGTCGGGCAGATACGCAGTATTTT. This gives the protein CASSSLAGGRADTQYF.

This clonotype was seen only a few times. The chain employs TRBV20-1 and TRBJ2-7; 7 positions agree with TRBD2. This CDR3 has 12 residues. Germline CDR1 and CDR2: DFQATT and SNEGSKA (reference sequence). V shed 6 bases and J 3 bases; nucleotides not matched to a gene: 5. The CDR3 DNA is TGCAGTGCGGGGGGACTAAACTACGAGCAGTACTTC. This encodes CSAGGLNYEQYF.

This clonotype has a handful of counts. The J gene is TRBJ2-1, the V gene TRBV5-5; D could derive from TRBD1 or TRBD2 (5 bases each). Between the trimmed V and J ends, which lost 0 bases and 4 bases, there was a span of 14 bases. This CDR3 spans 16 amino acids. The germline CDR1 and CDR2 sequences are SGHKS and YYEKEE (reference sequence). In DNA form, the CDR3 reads TGTGCCAGCAGCTTGGAGTGGGGGTTCGCTTACAATGAGCAGTTCTTC. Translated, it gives CASSLEWGFAYNEQFF.

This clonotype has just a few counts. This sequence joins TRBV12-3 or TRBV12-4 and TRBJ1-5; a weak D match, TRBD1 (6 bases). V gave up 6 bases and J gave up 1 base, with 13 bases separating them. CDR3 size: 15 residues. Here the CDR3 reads CASREQGGSNQPQHF. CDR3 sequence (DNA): TGTGCCAGCAGGGAACAGGGAGGGAGCAATCAGCCCCAGCATTTT.

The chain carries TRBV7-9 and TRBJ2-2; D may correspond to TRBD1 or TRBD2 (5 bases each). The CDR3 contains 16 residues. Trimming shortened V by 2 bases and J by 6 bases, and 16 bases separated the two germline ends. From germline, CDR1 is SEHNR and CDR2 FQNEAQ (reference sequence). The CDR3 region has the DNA TGTGCCAGCAGCTTATTCCTGGGCCTGGGGGCCGGGGAGCTGTTTTTT. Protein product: CASSLFLGLGAGELFF.

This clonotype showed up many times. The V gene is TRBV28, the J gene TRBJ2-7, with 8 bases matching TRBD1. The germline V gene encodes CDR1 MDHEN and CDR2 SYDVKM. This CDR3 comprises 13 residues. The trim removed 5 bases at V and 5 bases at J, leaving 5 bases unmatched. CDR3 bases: TGTGCCAGCAGTCTCCGACAGGGGCACGAGCAGTACTTC. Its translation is CASSLRQGHEQYF.

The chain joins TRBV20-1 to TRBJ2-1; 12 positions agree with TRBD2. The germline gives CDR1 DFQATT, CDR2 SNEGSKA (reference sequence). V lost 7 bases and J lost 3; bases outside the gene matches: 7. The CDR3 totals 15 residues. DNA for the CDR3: TGCAGTGGGACTAGCGGGACCCGTTTCTACAATGAGCAGTTCTTC. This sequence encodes CSGTSGTRFYNEQFF.

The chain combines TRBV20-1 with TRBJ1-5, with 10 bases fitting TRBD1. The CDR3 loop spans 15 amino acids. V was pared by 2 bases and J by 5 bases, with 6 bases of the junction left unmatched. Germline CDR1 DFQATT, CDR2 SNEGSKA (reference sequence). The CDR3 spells CSARWGQGSYQPQHF. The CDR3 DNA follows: TGCAGTGCTAGATGGGGACAGGGGTCCTATCAGCCCCAGCATTTT.

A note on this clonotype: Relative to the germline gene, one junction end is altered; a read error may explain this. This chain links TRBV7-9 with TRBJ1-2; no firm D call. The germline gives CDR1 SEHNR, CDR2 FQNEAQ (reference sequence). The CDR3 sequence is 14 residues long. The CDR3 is CASTFGGDNYGYTF. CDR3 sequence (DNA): TGTGCCAGTACCTTCGGAGGCGATAACTATGGTTACACCTTC.

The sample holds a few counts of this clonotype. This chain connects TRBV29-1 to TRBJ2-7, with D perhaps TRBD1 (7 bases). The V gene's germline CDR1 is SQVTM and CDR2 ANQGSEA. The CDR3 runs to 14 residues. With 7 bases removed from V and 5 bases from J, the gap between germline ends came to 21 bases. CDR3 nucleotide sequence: TGCAGCGCCAACCAGCTAGGAGGGGGCGACGAGCAGTACTTC. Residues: CSANQLGGGDEQYF.

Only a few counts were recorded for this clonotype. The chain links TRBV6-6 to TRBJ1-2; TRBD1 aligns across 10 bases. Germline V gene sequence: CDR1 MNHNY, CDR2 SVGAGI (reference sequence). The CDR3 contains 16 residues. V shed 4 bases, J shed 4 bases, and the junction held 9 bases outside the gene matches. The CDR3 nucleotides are TGTGCCAGCAGTTCAGTTGACAGGGGGCCTGGCTATGGCTACACCTTC. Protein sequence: CASSSVDRGPGYGYTF.

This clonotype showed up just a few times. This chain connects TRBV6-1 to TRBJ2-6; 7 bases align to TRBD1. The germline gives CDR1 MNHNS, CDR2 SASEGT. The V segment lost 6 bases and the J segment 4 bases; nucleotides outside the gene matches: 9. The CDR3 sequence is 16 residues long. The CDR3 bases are TGTGCCAGCAGGCAGACAGGGTCGGGAGGGGCCAACGTCCTGACTTTC. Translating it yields CASRQTGSGGANVLTF.

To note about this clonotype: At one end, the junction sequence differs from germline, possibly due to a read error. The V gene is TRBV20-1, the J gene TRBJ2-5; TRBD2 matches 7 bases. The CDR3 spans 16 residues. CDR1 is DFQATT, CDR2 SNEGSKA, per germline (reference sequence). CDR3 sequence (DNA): TGCAGTGCTCTAGGCACTAGCGTGAGCTTTAGAGAGGCCCAGTACTTC. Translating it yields CSALGTSVSFREAQYF.

The CDR3 here is CSAQGGGGNEQFF. The CDR3 nucleotides read TGCAGTGCTCAGGGGGGGGGTGGAAATGAGCAGTTCTTC. The rearrangement links TRBV20-1 to TRBJ2-1, with D possibly called TRBD1 or TRBD2 (7 bases each). V was clipped by 5 bases and J by 7 bases, with 15 bases between them. This CDR3 comprises 13 residues. Germline V gene lookup returns CDR1 DFQATT and CDR2 SNEGSKA (reference sequence).

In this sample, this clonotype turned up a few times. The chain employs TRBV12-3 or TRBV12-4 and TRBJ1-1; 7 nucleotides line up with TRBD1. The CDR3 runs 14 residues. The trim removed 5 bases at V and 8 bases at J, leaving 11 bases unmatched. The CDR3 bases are TGTGCCAGCAGTCACAATTACGGGGGACAGGAAGCTTTCTTT. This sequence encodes CASSHNYGGQEAFF.

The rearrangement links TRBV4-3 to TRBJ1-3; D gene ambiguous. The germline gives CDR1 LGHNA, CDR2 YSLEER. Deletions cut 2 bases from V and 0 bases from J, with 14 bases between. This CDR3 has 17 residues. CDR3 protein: CASSQLRLLSSGNTIYF. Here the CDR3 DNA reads TGCGCCAGCAGCCAACTACGTCTCCTCAGCTCTGGAAACACCATATATTTT.

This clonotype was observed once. CDR3 residues: CAWSPQGSTEAFF. The CDR3 DNA reads as TGTGCCTGGAGTCCACAGGGAAGTACTGAAGCTTTCTTT. V usage is TRBV30 and J usage is TRBJ1-1, with a tentative D call TRBD1 (6 bases). This CDR3 spans 13 amino acids. CDR1 and CDR2 (germline): GTSNPN, SVGIG (reference sequence). Trimming cost V 2 bases and J 5 bases, with 12 bases left between them.

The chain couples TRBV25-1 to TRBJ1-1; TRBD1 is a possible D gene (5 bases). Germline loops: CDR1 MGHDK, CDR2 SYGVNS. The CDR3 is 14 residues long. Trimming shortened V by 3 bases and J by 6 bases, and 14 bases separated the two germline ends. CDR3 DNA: TGTGCCAGCAGTGACACGGGGCTTAACCCTGAAGCTTTCTTT. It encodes CASSDTGLNPEAFF. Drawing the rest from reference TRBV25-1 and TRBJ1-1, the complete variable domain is EADIYQTPRYLVIGTGKKITLECSQTMGHDKMYWYQQDPGMELHLIHYSYGVNSTEKGDLSSESTVSRIRTEHFPLTLESARPSHTSQYLCASSDTGLNPEAFFGQGTRLTVV.

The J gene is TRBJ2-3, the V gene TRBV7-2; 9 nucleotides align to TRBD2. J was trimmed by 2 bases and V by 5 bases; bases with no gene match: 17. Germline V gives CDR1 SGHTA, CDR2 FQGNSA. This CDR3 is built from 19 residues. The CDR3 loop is CASSHPSSRRGGPTDTQYF. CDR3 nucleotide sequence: TGTGCCAGCAGCCACCCTTCCTCTAGGCGGGGGGGCCCCACAGATACGCAGTATTTT. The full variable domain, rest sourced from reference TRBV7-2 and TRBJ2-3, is GAGVSQSPSNKVTEKGKDVELRCDPISGHTALYWYRQSLGQGLEFLIYFQGNSAPDKSGLPSDRFSAERTGGSVSTLTIQRTQQEDSAVYLCASSHPSSRRGGPTDTQYFGPGTRLTVL.

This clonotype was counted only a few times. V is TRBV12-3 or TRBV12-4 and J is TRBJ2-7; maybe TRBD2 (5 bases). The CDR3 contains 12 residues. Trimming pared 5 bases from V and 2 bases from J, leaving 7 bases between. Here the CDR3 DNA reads TGTGCCAGCAGTGGACTGACCTACGAGCAGTACTTC. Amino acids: CASSGLTYEQYF.

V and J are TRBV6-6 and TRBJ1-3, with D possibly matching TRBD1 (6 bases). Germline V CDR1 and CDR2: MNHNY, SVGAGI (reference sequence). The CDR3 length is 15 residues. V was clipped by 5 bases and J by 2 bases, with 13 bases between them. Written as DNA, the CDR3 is TGTGCCAGCAGTCCGGGGAGGGGGGCTGGAAACACCATATATTTT. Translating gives CASSPGRGAGNTIYF.

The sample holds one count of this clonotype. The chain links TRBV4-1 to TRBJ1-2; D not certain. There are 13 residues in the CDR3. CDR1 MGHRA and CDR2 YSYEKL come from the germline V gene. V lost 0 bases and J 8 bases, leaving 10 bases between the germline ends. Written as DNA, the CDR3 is TGCGCCAGCAGCCAAGATTCTTTCACAGGCTACACCTTC. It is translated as CASSQDSFTGYTF.

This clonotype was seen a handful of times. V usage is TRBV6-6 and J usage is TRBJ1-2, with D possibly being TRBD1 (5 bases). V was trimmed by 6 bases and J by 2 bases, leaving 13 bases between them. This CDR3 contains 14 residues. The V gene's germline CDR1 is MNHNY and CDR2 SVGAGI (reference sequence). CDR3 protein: CASRGDRDNYGYTF. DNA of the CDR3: TGTGCCAGCAGGGGGGACCGGGACAACTATGGCTACACCTTC.